This is a list of T cell receptor beta chains from one sample in a study of Graves' ophthalmopathy and Graves' hyperthyroidism. TCRdb processed the multiplex PCR reads anew with MiXCR; each CDR3 protein has one entry. The data hold 600,000 to 700,000 distinct CDR3 sequences, with roughly two fifths observed a single time. Specimen: peripheral blood. The origin of the receptors is an adult man with Graves' ophthalmopathy. CDR3s include the opening cysteine and the closing phenylalanine or tryptophan. Rows give clone size only sometimes, using once, few, many, or a class for an expanded clone.

len: 14
j_gene: TRBJ1-2
v_gene: TRBV6-5
abundance: many
CDR3aa: CASREQGSGYGYTF

len: 15
j_gene: TRBJ1-1
v_gene: TRBV20-1
abundance: many
CDR3aa: CSASLGLQGTTEAFF

len: 11
j_gene: TRBJ2-2
v_gene: TRBV7-9
abundance: many
CDR3aa: CASSLYGELFF

len: 15
j_gene: TRBJ2-5
v_gene: TRBV20-1
abundance: many
CDR3aa: CSAKLLAGGQETQYF

len: 11
j_gene: TRBJ2-7
v_gene: TRBV15
abundance: NA
CDR3aa: CATSSGNEQYF

len: 13
j_gene: TRBJ2-7
v_gene: TRBV29-1
abundance: many
CDR3aa: CSVELDNSYEQYF

len: 17
j_gene: TRBJ2-2
v_gene: TRBV11-2
abundance: NA
CDR3aa: CASSLDIQGGGTGELFF

len: 13
j_gene: TRBJ1-1
v_gene: TRBV20-1
abundance: NA
CDR3aa: CSASTGDNTEAFF

len: 17
j_gene: TRBJ1-2
v_gene: TRBV10-3
abundance: few
CDR3aa: CASSYSTAALANYGYTF

len: 13
j_gene: TRBJ2-7
v_gene: TRBV7-3
abundance: many
CDR3aa: CASSLAVLSEQYF

len: 16
j_gene: TRBJ2-2
v_gene: TRBV4-2
abundance: few
CDR3aa: CASSQDPGGGAGELFF

len: 14
j_gene: TRBJ2-5
v_gene: TRBV25-1
abundance: NA
CDR3aa: CASSEPGGQETQYF

len: 14
j_gene: TRBJ2-5
v_gene: TRBV2
abundance: NA
CDR3aa: CASSEAGGFETQYF

len: 13
j_gene: TRBJ1-5
v_gene: TRBV19
abundance: many
CDR3aa: CASSPQGNQPQHF

len: 14
j_gene: TRBJ2-7
v_gene: TRBV20-1
abundance: NA
CDR3aa: CSARENRGGLEQYF

len: 15
j_gene: TRBJ1-6
v_gene: TRBV7-9
abundance: NA
CDR3aa: CASSFQAGQGAPLHF

len: 13
j_gene: TRBJ2-5
v_gene: TRBV7-9
abundance: many
CDR3aa: CASSLWIGETQYF

len: 15
j_gene: TRBJ2-7
v_gene: TRBV24-1
abundance: NA
CDR3aa: CATSLSTGQAFEQYF

len: 15
j_gene: TRBJ2-7
v_gene: TRBV20-1
abundance: few
CDR3aa: CSARIAGARVYEQYF

len: 14
j_gene: TRBJ2-2
v_gene: TRBV2
abundance: NA
CDR3aa: CASRGALSTGELFF

len: 15
j_gene: TRBJ2-7
v_gene: TRBV5-1
abundance: many
CDR3aa: CASSSTGYPSYEQYF

len: 16
j_gene: TRBJ1-5
v_gene: TRBV7-9
abundance: few
CDR3aa: CASSQDVLLPNQPQHF

len: 15
j_gene: TRBJ2-1
v_gene: TRBV11-2
abundance: NA
CDR3aa: CASSFSGGAGSEQFF

len: 15
j_gene: TRBJ1-4
v_gene: TRBV19
abundance: many
CDR3aa: CASSIDPGTGGGLFF

len: 12
j_gene: TRBJ1-2
v_gene: TRBV27
abundance: NA
CDR3aa: CASSLSGTGYTF

len: 15
j_gene: TRBJ1-1
v_gene: TRBV7-2
abundance: few
CDR3aa: CASSQEFSEGTEAFF

len: 13
j_gene: TRBJ1-5
v_gene: TRBV7-9
abundance: NA
CDR3aa: CASSLVQAQPQHF

len: 12
j_gene: TRBJ1-2
v_gene: TRBV20-1
abundance: many
CDR3aa: CSAPRPNYGYTF

len: 14
j_gene: TRBJ1-4
v_gene: TRBV12-3/TRBV12-4
abundance: NA
CDR3aa: CASSIEQGGEKLFF

len: 14
j_gene: TRBJ1-1
v_gene: TRBV7-9
abundance: many
CDR3aa: CASSLGGASAEAFF

len: 18
j_gene: NA
v_gene: TRBV25-1
abundance: NA
CDR3aa: CASSYGFWGRRGGNEQFF

len: 13
j_gene: TRBJ1-2
v_gene: TRBV20-1
abundance: NA
CDR3aa: CSARGVAGGGYTF

len: 13
j_gene: TRBJ1-4
v_gene: TRBV20-1
abundance: NA
CDR3aa: CVCWTGANEKLFF

len: 16
j_gene: TRBJ2-7
v_gene: TRBV19
abundance: few
CDR3aa: CASSTGPSGAYYEQYF

len: 12
j_gene: TRBJ1-1
v_gene: TRBV29-1
abundance: many
CDR3aa: CSVDPSSTEAFF

len: 16
j_gene: TRBJ2-5
v_gene: TRBV25-1
abundance: NA
CDR3aa: CASSSPGSSGDGTQYF

len: 17
j_gene: TRBJ1-1
v_gene: TRBV25-1
abundance: NA
CDR3aa: CASSTGGDRGLHTEAFF

len: 16
j_gene: TRBJ2-7
v_gene: TRBV14
abundance: NA
CDR3aa: CASSQEGAGSSYEQYF

len: 13
j_gene: TRBJ1-1
v_gene: TRBV2
abundance: NA
CDR3aa: CASGGDFPSGAFF

len: 14
j_gene: TRBJ1-1
v_gene: TRBV7-3
abundance: NA
CDR3aa: CASSPPGRGTEAFF

len: 16
j_gene: TRBJ1-1
v_gene: TRBV5-5
abundance: few
CDR3aa: CASSQDPTGRATEAFF

len: 11
j_gene: TRBJ1-5
v_gene: TRBV10-2
abundance: few
CDR3aa: CASSEGSAQHF

len: 16
j_gene: NA
v_gene: TRBV15
abundance: NA
CDR3aa: CATSSASEREPYEQYF

len: 14
j_gene: TRBJ1-1
v_gene: TRBV7-9
abundance: many
CDR3aa: CASSLVGHSTEAFF

len: 17
j_gene: TRBJ2-5
v_gene: TRBV2
abundance: once
CDR3aa: CASSEWGSGIPQETQYF

len: 14
j_gene: TRBJ2-7
v_gene: TRBV4-3
abundance: many
CDR3aa: CASSQAVGSYEQYF